What follows are 2 T cell receptor beta chains derived from one specimen sequenced in a study of shared clonotypes between healthy human individuals. TCRdb keeps only in-frame clones here, not all; method: immunoSEQ multiplex PCR. The sample lists around 700,000 clones, 72% occurring once. Sequencing was performed on memory CD4+ T cells sorted from blood. Subset noted: CD45RA-negative fraction. The receptor set was obtained from a woman aged 25 to 39 in good health.

The V call is TRBV28, the J call TRBJ1-2; D not resolved. This CDR3 region has 12 residues. The V end was cut by 3 bases, the J end by 6 bases, with 8 bases between. Germline CDR1 reads MDHEN; CDR2 reads SYDVKM. CDR3 nucleotide sequence: TGTGCCAGCAGTTTTTCGGGTAATGGCTACACCTTC. This translates into CASSFSGNGYTF.

This sequence joins TRBV11-2 and TRBJ2-7; the match to TRBD2 covers 8 bases. Germline trimming cut 3 bases from V and 1 base from J; bases unmatched to any gene: 5. The CDR3 is 15 amino acids. Germline CDR1 SGHAT, CDR2 FQNNGV. As DNA, the CDR3 is TGTGCCAGCAGCTTCGGCGGGACTAGATCCTACGAGCAGTACTTC. Translated, it gives CASSFGGTRSYEQYF.